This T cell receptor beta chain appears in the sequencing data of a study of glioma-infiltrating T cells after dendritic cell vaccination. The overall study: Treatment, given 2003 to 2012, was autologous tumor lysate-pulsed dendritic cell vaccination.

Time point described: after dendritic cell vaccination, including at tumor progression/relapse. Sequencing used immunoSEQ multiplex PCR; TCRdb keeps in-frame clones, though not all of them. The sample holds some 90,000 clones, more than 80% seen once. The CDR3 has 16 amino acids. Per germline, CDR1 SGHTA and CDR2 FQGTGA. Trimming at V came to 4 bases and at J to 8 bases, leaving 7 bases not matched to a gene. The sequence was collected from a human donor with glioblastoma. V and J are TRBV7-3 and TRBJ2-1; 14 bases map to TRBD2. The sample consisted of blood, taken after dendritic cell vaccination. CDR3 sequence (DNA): TGTGCCAGCAGCTCGACTAGCGGGAGGGCTGCAGATGAGCAGTTCTTC. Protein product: CASSSTSGRAADEQFF.